This T cell receptor beta chain was identified during a study of metastatic and nonmetastatic thyroid tumors. With MiXCR, TCRdb called clones anew from the PCR reads. The sample contains 91,000 or so clones, roughly 12% of which appear only once. This clone was observed at least ten times. V was clipped by 4 bases and J by 4 bases; unmatched bases: 15. Germline CDR1 and CDR2: DFQATT and SNEGSKA (reference sequence). This CDR3 spans 17 amino acids. Patients had received no treatment of any kind before thyroid surgery. Input material: blood. The sequence came from a female donor with papillary thyroid cancer or a benign thyroid nodule (not recorded which). Some clones in this sample may be carry-over from other donors' samples. The chain uses TRBV20-1 and TRBJ2-3; TRBD2 agrees at 9 bases. CDR3: CSAKGGFSGRGSDTQYF. As DNA, the CDR3 is TGCAGTGCTAAAGGAGGATTTAGCGGGAGAGGATCAGATACGCAGTATTTT.